One sample yielded the 12 T cell receptor beta chains listed below, sequenced in a study of blood T cell repertoires in COVID-19. Only in-frame clones appear in the TCRdb table, and some are missing; sequencing was by immunoSEQ multiplex PCR. The table has around 56,000 clones, 70% to 90% seen once; the top ten hold roughly 20%. Input material: peripheral blood. These receptors were collected from a human donor in a cohort sampled during active COVID-19.

Here the CDR3 reads CASSPGDSYEQYF. In DNA, the CDR3 is TGTGCCAGCTCACCCGGGGACTCCTACGAGCAGTACTTC. The chain joins TRBV18 to TRBJ2-7; TRBD2 is a possible D gene (5 bases). V was cut by 3 bases and J by 0 bases, with 6 bases left in between. From germline, CDR1 is KGHSH and CDR2 LQKENI. The CDR3 spans 13 residues.

This chain links TRBV18 with TRBJ1-2, with a weak D call TRBD1 (6 bases). The CDR3 sequence is 15 residues long. Germline CDR1 reads KGHSH; CDR2 reads LQKENI. V lost 3 bases, J lost 1 base, and 12 bases lay in between. The DNA for the CDR3 is TGTGCCAGCTCACCTCCCGGACAGAGTAACTATGGCTACACCTTC. Its translation is CASSPPGQSNYGYTF.

The V gene is TRBV4-1, the J gene TRBJ2-7; 10 bases align to TRBD1. The V gene end was trimmed by 0 bases and the J gene end by 5 bases; junction bases not matched to a gene: 7. Germline lookup yields CDR1 MGHRA and CDR2 YSYEKL. The CDR3 is made up of 16 amino acids. The CDR3 loop is CASSQDSGQGRDEQYF. In DNA form, the CDR3 reads TGCGCCAGCAGCCAAGATTCGGGACAGGGGCGGGACGAGCAGTACTTC.

This chain uses TRBV19 with TRBJ2-2; 12 nucleotides line up with TRBD2. Germline-derived CDR1 and CDR2 are LNHDA and SQIVND (reference sequence). The CDR3 length is 15 residues. With V trimmed by 7 bases and J by 7 bases, 7 bases remained unmatched. The CDR3 DNA reads as TGTGCCAGTACCTTGACTAGCGGGGGCGGCGGGGAGCTGTTTTTT. It codes for CASTLTSGGGGELFF.

The chain combines TRBV4-1 with TRBJ1-5, with a possible D match to TRBD1 (6 bases). Trimming shortened V by 1 base and J by 4 bases, and 17 bases separated the two germline ends. The CDR3 covers 17 residues. Per germline, CDR1 MGHRA and CDR2 YSYEKL. The CDR3 nucleotides read TGCGCCAGCAGCCAAGTATGGGGGGCGGGGGAAAATCAGCCCCAGCATTTT. Residues: CASSQVWGAGENQPQHF.

The chain is built from TRBV5-4 and TRBJ1-1; 7 nucleotides line up with TRBD1. The CDR3 contains 15 residues. CDR1 and CDR2 (germline): SGHNT, YYREEE (reference sequence). Trimming at V came to 6 bases and at J to 2 bases, leaving 10 bases not matched to a gene. The CDR3, as DNA: TGTGCCAGCAACCTCCCGGGACAGTATAACACTGAAGCTTTCTTT. It is translated as CASNLPGQYNTEAFF.

The rearrangement links TRBV9 to TRBJ2-3; 8 bases agree with TRBD2. Germline lookup yields CDR1 SGDLS and CDR2 YYNGEE. Losses at the gene ends were 1 base for V and 1 base for J; bases not matched to a gene: 5. The CDR3 contains 16 residues. In DNA, the CDR3 is TGTGCCAGCAGCGTAATTCAACTAGCGGGCACAGATACGCAGTATTTT. Amino acid sequence: CASSVIQLAGTDTQYF.

The V gene is TRBV13, the J gene TRBJ1-2; D call uncertain. The ends were cut back, 3 bases at V and 3 bases at J, with 11 bases in the middle. The CDR3 spans 14 residues. In germline, CDR1 is PRHDT, CDR2 FYEKMQ (reference sequence). CDR3 protein: CASSLSQAYYGYTF. As DNA, the CDR3 is TGTGCCAGCAGCTTGAGCCAGGCCTACTATGGCTACACCTTC.

This chain connects TRBV3-1 (or the pseudogene TRBV3-2) to TRBJ2-5; tentatively, D is TRBD1 (6 bases). The length of the CDR3 is 15 residues. The V gene's germline CDR1 is LGHDT and CDR2 YNNKEL (reference sequence). V lost 0 bases to trimming and J lost 2 bases, with 10 bases between them. The CDR3 loop reads CASSQDGGLQETQYF. Here the CDR3 DNA reads TGTGCCAGCAGCCAAGATGGGGGCCTTCAAGAGACCCAGTACTTC.

The chain has TRBV30 and TRBJ1-6; D remains ambiguous. The V and J ends lost 5 bases and 4 bases respectively, with 12 bases between them. Per germline, CDR1 GTSNPN and CDR2 SVGIG (reference sequence). This CDR3 region has 14 residues. For the CDR3, the DNA is TGTGCCTGGGTCCCAGTAAAATATAATTCACCCCTCCACTTT. It specifies CAWVPVKYNSPLHF.

The V gene is TRBV7-9, the J gene TRBJ1-3; weak D call: TRBD1 (6 bases). CDR1 SEHNR and CDR2 FQNEAQ come from the germline V gene (reference sequence). The CDR3 consists of 14 residues. The V and J ends lost 3 bases and 4 bases respectively, with 10 bases between them. CDR3 residues: CASSLIQGGNTIYF. The DNA for the CDR3 is TGTGCCAGCAGCTTGATACAGGGAGGAAACACCATATATTTT. Complete variable domain (other parts from reference TRBV7-9 and TRBJ1-3): DTGVSQNPRHKITKRGQNVTFRCDPISEHNRLYWYRQTLGQGPEFLTYFQNEAQLEKSRLLSDRFSAERPKGSFSTLEIQRTEQGDSAMYLCASSLIQGGNTIYFGEGSWLTVV.

The V gene is TRBV7-2, the J gene TRBJ1-2; TRBD1 agrees at 9 bases. V dropped 0 bases and J dropped 5; count of bases not matched to a gene: 1. The CDR3 has 14 residues. Germline loops: CDR1 SGHTA, CDR2 FQGNSA. The CDR3 DNA reads as TGTGCCAGCAGCTTAGCTGGGACAGGGTATGGCTACACCTTC. Its translation: CASSLAGTGYGYTF. Looking up the rest from reference TRBV7-2 and TRBJ1-2 gives the full variable domain: GAGVSQSPSNKVTEKGKDVELRCDPISGHTALYWYRQSLGQGLEFLIYFQGNSAPDKSGLPSDRFSAERTGGSVSTLTIQRTQQEDSAVYLCASSLAGTGYGYTFGSGTRLTVV.